This T cell receptor beta chain was documented in a study of post-analysis software for immune sequencing data. Overall study: The cohort encompassed relapsing-remitting, secondary progressive and progressive-relapsing multiple sclerosis disease courses.

Regarding the study as a whole: Compared with controls, patients showed significantly lower normalized Chao1 diversity. Among roughly five TRBV segments more frequent in patients than controls were TRBV5-6, TRBV5-1 and TRBV20-1.

This clonotype was counted between two and nine times. Antigen specificity is unknown. The V end lost 3 bases, the J end lost 5 bases, and 16 bases lay between the germline ends. This CDR3 is built from 15 residues. Germline V gives CDR1 SEHNR, CDR2 FQNEAQ (reference sequence). Libraries were made from TCR beta cDNA, and they carried unique molecular identifiers. With about 0.95 to 11 million T cells as the source, about half a million cDNA molecules resulted. MiXCR, applied by TCRdb to the PCR reads, yields one record per CDR3 protein. The data hold about 430,000 distinct CDR3 sequences, with roughly 38% observed a single time.

The gene calls are TRBV7-9 and TRBJ2-5, with D maybe TRBD1 (6 bases). The sequence was obtained from a girl aged 2 to 10 with multiple sclerosis. Source material: blood. This CDR3 reads CASSFGQSKGETQYF. The CDR3 DNA sequence: TGTGCCAGCAGCTTCGGACAGTCGAAAGGGGAGACCCAGTACTTC. The whole variable domain, filled in from reference TRBV7-9 and TRBJ2-5, reads DTGVSQNPRHKITKRGQNVTFRCDPISEHNRLYWYRQTLGQGPEFLTYFQNEAQLEKSRLLSDRFSAERPKGSFSTLEIQRTEQGDSAMYLCASSFGQSKGETQYFGPGTRLLVL.